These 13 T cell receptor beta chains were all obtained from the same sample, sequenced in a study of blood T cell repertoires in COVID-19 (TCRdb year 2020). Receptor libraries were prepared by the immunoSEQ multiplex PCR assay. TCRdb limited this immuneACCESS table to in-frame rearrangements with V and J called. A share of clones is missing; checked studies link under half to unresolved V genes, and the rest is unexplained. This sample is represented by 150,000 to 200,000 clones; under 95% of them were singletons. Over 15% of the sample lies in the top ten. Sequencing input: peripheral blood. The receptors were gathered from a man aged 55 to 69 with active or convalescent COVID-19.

CDR3 nucleotides: TGTGCCAGCAGCGGCATAGCGGGGGCCTACGAGCAGTACTTC. This gives the protein CASSGIAGAYEQYF. The chain has TRBV7-9 and TRBJ2-7, with TRBD2 matching over 9 bases. This CDR3 comprises 14 residues. CDR1 is SEHNR, CDR2 FQNEAQ, per germline (reference sequence). V lost 5 bases and J lost 2; bases outside the gene matches: 4.

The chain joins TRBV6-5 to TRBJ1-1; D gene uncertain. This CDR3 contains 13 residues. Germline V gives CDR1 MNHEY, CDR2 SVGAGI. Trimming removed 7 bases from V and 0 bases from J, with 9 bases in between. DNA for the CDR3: TGTGCCAGCAATAAACAGCTGAACACTGAAGCTTTCTTT. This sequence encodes CASNKQLNTEAFF.

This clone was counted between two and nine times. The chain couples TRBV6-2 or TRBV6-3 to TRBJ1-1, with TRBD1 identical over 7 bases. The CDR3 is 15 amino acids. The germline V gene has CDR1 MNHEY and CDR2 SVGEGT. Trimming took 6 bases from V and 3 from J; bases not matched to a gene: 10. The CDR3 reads CASSRGGAGYTEAFF. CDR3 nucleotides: TGTGCCAGCAGCCGAGGGGGCGCCGGGTACACTGAAGCTTTCTTT.

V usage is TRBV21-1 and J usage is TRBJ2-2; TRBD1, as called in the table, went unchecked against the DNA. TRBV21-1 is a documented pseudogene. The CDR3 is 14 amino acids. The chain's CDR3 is CASSNDRGFGELFF. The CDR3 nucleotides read TGTGCCAGCAGCAATGACAGGGGTTTTGGGGAGCTGTTTTTT.

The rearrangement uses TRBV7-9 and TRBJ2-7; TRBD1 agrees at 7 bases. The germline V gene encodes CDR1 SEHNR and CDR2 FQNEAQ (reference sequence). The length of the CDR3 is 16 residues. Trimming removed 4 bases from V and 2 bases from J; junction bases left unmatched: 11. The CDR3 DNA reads TGTGCCAGCAGCTCCCCGGGACAGTGGATCGCCTACGAGCAGTACTTC. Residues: CASSSPGQWIAYEQYF.

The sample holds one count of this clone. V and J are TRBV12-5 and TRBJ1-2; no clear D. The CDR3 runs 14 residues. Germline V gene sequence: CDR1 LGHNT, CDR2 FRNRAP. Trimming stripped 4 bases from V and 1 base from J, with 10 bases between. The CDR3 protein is CASGSATGNYGYTF. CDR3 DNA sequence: TGTGCTAGTGGTTCGGCGACTGGTAACTATGGCTACACCTTC.

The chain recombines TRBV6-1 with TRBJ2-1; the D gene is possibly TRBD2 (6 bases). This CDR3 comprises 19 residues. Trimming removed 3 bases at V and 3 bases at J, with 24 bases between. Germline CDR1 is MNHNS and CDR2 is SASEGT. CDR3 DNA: TGTGCCAGCAGTGACCCAGTATCCGGGACTCGCATAGACTACAATGAGCAGTTCTTC. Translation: CASSDPVSGTRIDYNEQFF.

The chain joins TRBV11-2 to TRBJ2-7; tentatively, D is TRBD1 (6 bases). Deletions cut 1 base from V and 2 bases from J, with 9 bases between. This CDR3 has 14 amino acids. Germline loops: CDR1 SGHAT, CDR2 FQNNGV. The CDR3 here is CASSLGGGPYEQYF. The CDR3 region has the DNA TGTGCCAGCAGCTTAGGTGGGGGCCCCTACGAGCAGTACTTC.

Written as DNA, the CDR3 is TGTGCCACCAGCAGAGGAGGCCAACTACCCACCGCCGCATACAATGAGCAGTTCTTC. This encodes CATSRGGQLPTAAYNEQFF. The chain couples TRBV15 to TRBJ2-1; D remains ambiguous. The germline V gene encodes CDR1 LNHNV and CDR2 YYDKDF (reference sequence). V was pared by 1 base and J by 4 bases, with 23 bases between. CDR3 length: 19 amino acids.

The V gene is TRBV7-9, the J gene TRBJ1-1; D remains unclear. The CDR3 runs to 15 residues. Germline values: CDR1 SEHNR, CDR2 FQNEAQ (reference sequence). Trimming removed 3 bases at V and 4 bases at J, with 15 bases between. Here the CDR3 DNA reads TGTGCCAGCAGCTTTTACCCACGTAGAACCACTGAAGCTTTCTTT. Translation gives CASSFYPRRTTEAFF.

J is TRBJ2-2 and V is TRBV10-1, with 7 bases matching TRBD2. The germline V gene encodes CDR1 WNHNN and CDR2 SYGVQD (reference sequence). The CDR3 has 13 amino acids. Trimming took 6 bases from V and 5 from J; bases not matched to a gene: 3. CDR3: CASRLGGTGELFF. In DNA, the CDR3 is TGCGCCAGCAGACTCGGGGGGACCGGGGAGCTGTTTTTT.

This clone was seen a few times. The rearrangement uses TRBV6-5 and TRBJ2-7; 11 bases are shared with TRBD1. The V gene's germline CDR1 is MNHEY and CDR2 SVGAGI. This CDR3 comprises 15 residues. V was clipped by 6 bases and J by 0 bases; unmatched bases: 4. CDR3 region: CASRSGTGGSYEQYF. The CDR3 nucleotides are TGTGCCAGCAGATCCGGGACAGGGGGCTCCTACGAGCAGTACTTC.

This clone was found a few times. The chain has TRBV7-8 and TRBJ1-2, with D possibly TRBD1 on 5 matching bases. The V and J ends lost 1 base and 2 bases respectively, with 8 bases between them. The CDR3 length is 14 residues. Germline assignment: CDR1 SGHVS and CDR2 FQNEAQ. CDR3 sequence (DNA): TGTGCCAGCAGCTTAGTCGGGGGGAACTATGGCTACACCTTC. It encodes CASSLVGGNYGYTF.